Sequencing of this T cell receptor beta chain was carried out in a study of cytomegalovirus exposure and HLA in healthy donors. Study overall: Per a later analysis, the roughly 690 first-cohort and some 130 validation repertoires shared one platform.

This CDR3 has 15 amino acids. The germline CDR1 and CDR2 sequences are SGHKS and YYEKEE (reference sequence). Trimming removed 1 base from V and 0 bases from J, with 11 bases in between. The donors were members of the validation cohort, which comprised under 150 subjects and was separate from the first cohort of 666 subjects. Method: immunoSEQ multiplex PCR; TCRdb's copy keeps in-frame clones and lacks some. In the table there are 250,000 or so clones, roughly 84% of which are singletons. Sequencing was carried out using PBMCs. The sequence derives from a young man in good health and CMV-seropositive. The chain couples TRBV5-5 to TRBJ2-7; the D gene could be TRBD1 or TRBD2 (5 bases each). Here the CDR3 DNA reads TGTGCCAGCAGCTTGAGGGCAGGGAGCTCCTACGAGCAGTACTTC. This codes for CASSLRAGSSYEQYF. The variable domain in full, completed from reference TRBV5-5 and TRBJ2-7, reads DAGVTQSPTHLIKTRGQQVTLRCSPISGHKSVSWYQQVLGQGPQFIFQYYEKEERGRGNFPDRFSARQFPNYSSELNVNALLLGDSALYLCASSLRAGSSYEQYFGPGTRLTVT.